These 26 T cell receptor beta chains came from one sample sequenced in a study of T cells in Graves' hyperthyroidism and ophthalmopathy. The source material, RNA transcripts, was used to amplify TCR beta CDR3 regions. In the first-round RT-PCR of the TCR CDR3, the HTBI primer set was used. Each CDR3 protein gets one entry after TCRdb re-called the multiplex PCR reads with MiXCR. The sample contains hundreds of thousands of distinct CDR3 sequences, roughly 14% of which appear only once. Input material: blood. The receptors stem from a man in his late teens or twenties with Graves' ophthalmopathy.

At least ten counts were recorded for this clonotype. The V and J genes are TRBV20-1 and TRBJ2-3; the D is unclear. V was cut by 6 bases and J by 2 bases, with 18 bases left in between. CDR1 is DFQATT and CDR2 is SNEGSKA in the germline V gene (reference sequence). The length of the CDR3 is 15 residues. CDR3 coding DNA: TGCAGTGCAAGGTTAGGGCGGAGCGACACAGATACGCAGTATTTT. It translates to CSARLGRSDTDTQYF.

This clonotype was observed at least ten times. The rearrangement uses TRBV10-3 and TRBJ1-4; D remains ambiguous. V lost 2 bases and J 1 base, leaving 11 bases between the germline ends. The CDR3 totals 16 residues. CDR1 ENHRY and CDR2 SYGVKD come from the germline V gene. CDR3 protein: CAISEEITETNEKLFF. As DNA, the CDR3 is TGTGCCATCAGTGAGGAAATAACAGAAACTAATGAAAAACTGTTTTTT.

Concerning this clonotype: This could be a read error, since a much larger clone is one nucleotide away. The chain carries TRBV6-9 and TRBJ1-5, with D unresolved. Germline CDR1 MNHGY, CDR2 SVAAGI. Trimming stripped 4 bases from V and 6 bases from J, with 16 bases between. This CDR3 contains 15 residues. The CDR3 protein is CASSLQREAGQPQHF. CDR3 sequence (DNA): TGTGCCAGCAGTTTACAAAGGGAGGCTGGTCAGCCCCAGCATTTT.

This clonotype has ten or more counts. The chain carries TRBV5-1 and TRBJ2-7; 15 bases match TRBD2. CDR1 and CDR2 from the germline V gene are SGHRS and YFSETQ. V was pared by 1 base and J by 0 bases, with 8 bases of the junction left unmatched. The CDR3 consists of 19 residues. CDR3 DNA: TGCGCCAGCAGCTTGCCTCGGACTAGCGGGGGGGGATACTCCTACGAGCAGTACTTC. Translated, it gives CASSLPRTSGGGYSYEQYF.

This chain connects TRBV7-9 to TRBJ2-5; the D call may be TRBD1 or TRBD2 (5 bases each). CDR3 length: 15 amino acids. CDR1 SEHNR and CDR2 FQNEAQ come from the germline V gene (reference sequence). The V end was cut by 1 base, the J end by 5 bases, with 14 bases between. CDR3 DNA: TGTGCCAGCAGCTTAGGGGGGTTCCCGGGGGAGACCCAGTACTTC. Translating gives CASSLGGFPGETQYF. The variable domain in full, completed from reference TRBV7-9 and TRBJ2-5, reads DTGVSQNPRHKITKRGQNVTFRCDPISEHNRLYWYRQTLGQGPEFLTYFQNEAQLEKSRLLSDRFSAERPKGSFSTLEIQRTEQGDSAMYLCASSLGGFPGETQYFGPGTRLLVL.

This clonotype was detected many times. In DNA, the CDR3 is TGTGCCAGCAGTCCCGGGACTAACACCGGGGAGCTGTTTTTT. Translating it yields CASSPGTNTGELFF. The V call is TRBV11-2, the J call TRBJ2-2, with D perhaps TRBD2 (6 bases). The V gene lost 6 bases and the J gene lost 2 bases, with 10 bases spanning the gap. The germline gives CDR1 SGHAT, CDR2 FQNNGV. The CDR3 is 14 residues long.

This clonotype was counted ten times or more. V and J are TRBV12-3 or TRBV12-4 and TRBJ1-3; D unclear. The V end was cut by 1 base, the J end by 2 bases, with 3 bases between. CDR3 size: 13 residues. The CDR3 nucleotides are TGTGCCAGCAGTTTAGGGACTGGAAACACCATATATTTT. This encodes CASSLGTGNTIYF.

This clonotype was observed many times. The CDR3 sequence is CASSLVAGGDGYTF. The CDR3 DNA reads TGCGCCAGCAGCTTGGTCGCAGGGGGGGACGGCTACACCTTC. The rearrangement uses TRBV5-1 and TRBJ1-2, with 7 bases aligning to TRBD1. With 0 bases clipped from V and 8 bases from J, the junction kept 7 bases outside the gene matches. There are 14 residues in the CDR3. Germline V CDR1 and CDR2: SGHRS, YFSETQ.

This clonotype was seen ten or more times. The rearrangement links TRBV20-1 to TRBJ1-5; maybe TRBD1 (5 bases). This CDR3 region has 15 residues. Trimming left V 0 bases short and J 5 bases short, with 14 bases between. Germline V lookup: CDR1 DFQATT, CDR2 SNEGSKA (reference sequence). The CDR3 DNA follows: TGCAGTGCTAGAGATATTCAGGGCTACGATCAGCCCCAGCATTTT. It is translated as CSARDIQGYDQPQHF.

The rearrangement joins TRBV15 to TRBJ1-1; 7 nucleotides align to TRBD1. CDR3 length equals 16 residues. In germline, CDR1 is LNHNV, CDR2 YYDKDF (reference sequence). V lost 0 bases and J lost 2; bases outside the gene matches: 6. This chain's CDR3 is CATSRDMTGSNTEAFF. Written as DNA, the CDR3 is TGTGCCACCAGCAGAGATATGACAGGGTCAAACACTGAAGCTTTCTTT.

The V call is TRBV7-9, the J call TRBJ2-1; TRBD2 matches 8 bases. The CDR3 is made up of 15 amino acids. Germline-derived CDR1 and CDR2 are SEHNR and FQNEAQ (reference sequence). J gave up 7 bases and V 4 bases, and 9 bases lay outside the gene matches. This CDR3 reads CASSSEAGVGNEQFF. The CDR3 DNA is TGTGCCAGCAGCTCGGAAGCGGGGGTGGGGAATGAGCAGTTCTTC.

The chain is built from TRBV4-1 and TRBJ2-3; D may correspond to TRBD1 or TRBD2 (5 bases each). CDR1 is MGHRA and CDR2 is YSYEKL in the germline V gene. The V end lost 0 bases, the J end lost 3 bases, and 10 bases lay between the germline ends. The CDR3 is made up of 15 amino acids. The CDR3 DNA is TGCGCCAGCAGCCAAGAGTACTGGGGGACAGATACGCAGTATTTT. Protein: CASSQEYWGTDTQYF.

This clonotype appeared many times. The chain uses TRBV5-1 and TRBJ1-1, with TRBD1 identical over 7 bases. Germline lookup yields CDR1 SGHRS and CDR2 YFSETQ. This CDR3 is built from 15 residues. Unmatched junction bases numbered 9, after V lost 4 bases and J lost 3 bases. The CDR3 DNA reads TGCGCCAGCAGCGTCAGCAGGGGGGGGGACACTGAAGCTTTCTTT. This encodes CASSVSRGGDTEAFF.

This clonotype has at least ten counts. This chain uses TRBV13 with TRBJ2-7; 7 bases line up with TRBD2. Germline V gives CDR1 PRHDT, CDR2 FYEKMQ (reference sequence). V lost 5 bases and J lost 4; bases outside the gene matches: 8. This CDR3 spans 14 amino acids. The CDR3 spells CASSPRLAVYEQYF. CDR3 nucleotides: TGTGCCAGCAGCCCCCGACTAGCTGTATACGAGCAGTACTTC.

This rearrangement joins TRBV10-3 to TRBJ1-1; 7 nucleotides align to TRBD1. Unmatched junction bases numbered 6, after V lost 3 bases and J lost 2 bases. Germline V gives CDR1 ENHRY, CDR2 SYGVKD. This CDR3 spans 15 amino acids. CDR3 protein: CAISDPGTENTEAFF. The CDR3 DNA is TGTGCCATCAGTGACCCCGGGACAGAAAACACTGAAGCTTTCTTT.

Many counts were recorded for this clonotype. This chain joins TRBV5-1 and TRBJ2-7; 7 bases match TRBD2. Germline V gives CDR1 SGHRS, CDR2 YFSETQ. The CDR3 has 14 residues. V shed 4 bases, J shed 5 bases, and the junction held 9 bases outside the gene matches. As DNA, the CDR3 is TGCGCCAGCAGCCTAGGGGAGGGCTCGGACGAGCAGTACTTC. This encodes CASSLGEGSDEQYF.

This clonotype has ten or more counts. This chain connects TRBV11-2 to TRBJ2-1, with 7 positions matching TRBD1. Per germline, CDR1 SGHAT and CDR2 FQNNGV. The CDR3 length is 16 residues. Trimming removed 6 bases from V and 0 bases from J; junction bases left unmatched: 8. The CDR3 spells CASRRLTGSSYNEQFF. In DNA form, the CDR3 reads TGTGCCAGCAGACGGTTGACAGGGAGCTCCTACAATGAGCAGTTCTTC.

Here the CDR3 DNA reads TGTGCCATCAGTGAGTCGGCAGTCACAGATACGCAGTATTTT. This translates into CAISESAVTDTQYF. This chain connects TRBV10-3 to TRBJ2-3, with D uncertain. CDR1 is ENHRY, CDR2 SYGVKD, per germline. This CDR3 has 14 amino acids. V was trimmed by 0 bases and J by 2 bases, leaving 6 bases between them.

This clonotype was detected ten times or more. V gene TRBV18 combines with J gene TRBJ2-7; unclear D gene. The CDR3 runs 15 residues. Germline V gene data show CDR1 as KGHSH and CDR2 as LQKENI. The V gene lost 2 bases and the J gene lost 2 bases, with 13 bases spanning the gap. The DNA for the CDR3 is TGTGCCAGCTCACCAGGCCTCAGGATAACCTACGAGCAGTACTTC. It yields the protein CASSPGLRITYEQYF.

Ten or more counts support this clonotype. This chain uses TRBV7-8 with TRBJ2-2; D is uncertain. The CDR3 sequence is 16 residues long. Germline V gives CDR1 SGHVS, CDR2 FQNEAQ. Trimming cost V 0 bases and J 6 bases, with 14 bases left between them. For the CDR3, the DNA is TGTGCCAGCAGCTTAGCCGGGCCCGGCTGGGCCGGGGAGCTGTTTTTT. This sequence encodes CASSLAGPGWAGELFF.

This clonotype was picked up many times. J is TRBJ1-4 and V is TRBV6-5; 9 bases line up with TRBD1. The CDR3 contains 20 residues. In germline, CDR1 is MNHEY, CDR2 SVGAGI. V lost 2 bases to trimming and J lost 4 bases; unmatched junction nucleotides: 17. This CDR3 is CASSYVLESWTGANNEKLFF. DNA for the CDR3: TGTGCCAGCAGTTACGTGTTAGAGAGCTGGACAGGGGCGAATAATGAAAAACTGTTTTTT.

This clonotype occurred a few times. This chain uses TRBV19 with TRBJ2-7; 7 nucleotides align to TRBD1. This CDR3 has 13 residues. Germline V gene lookup returns CDR1 LNHDA and CDR2 SQIVND (reference sequence). The junction had 4 bases not matched to a gene; V was cut back by 5 bases and J by 3 bases. The CDR3, as DNA: TGTGCCAGTAGTGTTACAGGGGACTACGAGCAGTACTTC. This gives the protein CASSVTGDYEQYF.

This clonotype was recorded a few times. This chain connects TRBV6-6 to TRBJ2-7; D ambiguous. CDR1 is MNHNY and CDR2 is SVGAGI in the germline V gene (reference sequence). V was pared by 0 bases and J by 0 bases, with 9 bases between. This CDR3 is 15 amino acids long. This CDR3 is CASSYSGPTSYEQYF. As DNA, the CDR3 is TGTGCCAGCAGTTACTCTGGTCCCACCTCCTACGAGCAGTACTTC.

The chain recombines TRBV5-5 with TRBJ2-7; TRBD1 aligns across 8 bases. The CDR3 runs 15 residues. Per germline, CDR1 SGHKS and CDR2 YYEKEE (reference sequence). Trimming cost V 5 bases and J 6 bases; bases outside gene matches: 13. Written as DNA, the CDR3 is TGTGCCAGCAGGCCTAACATGGACAGGGTTGCCGAGCAGTACTTC. This encodes CASRPNMDRVAEQYF.

At least ten counts were recorded for this clonotype. V is TRBV6-6 and J is TRBJ2-3; 9 nucleotides line up with TRBD2. V shed 0 bases, J shed 6 bases, and the junction held 10 bases outside the gene matches. Germline values: CDR1 MNHNY, CDR2 SVGAGI (reference sequence). This CDR3 is built from 17 residues. The CDR3 DNA reads as TGTGCCAGCAGTTACTCGGATCCAGGCGGGGGGGGTGATACGCAGTATTTT. This gives the protein CASSYSDPGGGGDTQYF.

The table lists this clonotype with many counts. The chain carries TRBV9 and TRBJ2-1; 9 positions agree with TRBD2. The CDR3 has 17 residues. Germline V gene sequence: CDR1 SGDLS, CDR2 YYNGEE. Unmatched junction bases numbered 16, after V lost 3 bases and J lost 9 bases. The CDR3 reads CASSADPKRGVLGEQFF. CDR3 sequence (DNA): TGTGCCAGCAGCGCCGACCCTAAGCGGGGGGTCTTGGGTGAGCAGTTCTTC.